A single sample is the source of the 15 T cell receptor beta chains below, sequenced in a study of neurological immune-mediated disorders. TCRdb reanalysed the 5' RACE reads using MiXCR and keeps one entry per CDR3 protein. The repertoire holds roughly 52,000 distinct CDR3 sequences, with 4.5% to 7% as singletons. The specimen was CD4+ T cells from blood. Receptors were obtained from a woman between 18 and 29 years old with multiple sclerosis.

This clonotype was detected ten times or more. In DNA form, the CDR3 reads TGTGCCAGCAGCACGGGCCCCAGCTCTGGGGCCAACGTCCTGACTTTC. Its translation: CASSTGPSSGANVLTF. The chain recombines TRBV5-6 with TRBJ2-6; D not certain. The V gene's germline CDR1 is SGHDT and CDR2 YYEEEE. The CDR3 has 16 amino acids. Trimming took off 4 bases at V and 0 bases at J, with 11 bases between the two ends.

This clonotype was detected many times. V gene TRBV3-1 combines with J gene TRBJ2-4; D uncertain. The germline CDR1 and CDR2 sequences are LGHDT and YNNKEL (reference sequence). V was clipped by 4 bases and J by 2 bases, with 3 bases between them. This CDR3 spans 12 amino acids. In DNA form, the CDR3 reads TGTGCCAGCAGCCGGTCCAAAAACATTCAGTACTTC. Translation gives CASSRSKNIQYF.

This clonotype was observed many times. V gene TRBV4-3 combines with J gene TRBJ1-5; perhaps TRBD1 as D (5 bases). The CDR3 is 15 amino acids. CDR1 and CDR2 from the germline V gene are LGHNA and YSLEER. Deletions cut 3 bases from V and 3 bases from J, with 12 bases between. CDR3 sequence reads: CASSHVLGTNQPQHF. The CDR3 nucleotides read TGCGCCAGCAGCCATGTTCTCGGGACCAATCAGCCCCAGCATTTT.

This clonotype was detected ten times or more. The CDR3 sequence is CASSFHQGNTEAFF. DNA for the CDR3: TGTGCCAGCAGTTTTCATCAGGGGAACACTGAAGCTTTCTTT. The chain uses TRBV12-3 or TRBV12-4 and TRBJ1-1; D may be TRBD1 (5 bases). V shed 3 bases and J shed 1 base, with 9 bases lying between them. The CDR3 has 14 amino acids.

This clonotype has ten or more counts. The gene calls are TRBV10-3 and TRBJ2-7; no reliable D call. This CDR3 spans 15 amino acids. Germline V lookup: CDR1 ENHRY, CDR2 SYGVKD. Trimming stripped 3 bases from V and 2 bases from J, with 14 bases between. CDR3 DNA sequence: TGTGCCATCAGTGAAGGCCGGGTTGAAACCTACGAGCAGTACTTC. Translating it yields CAISEGRVETYEQYF.

The genes are TRBV12-3 or TRBV12-4 and TRBJ1-1; D is perhaps TRBD1 (5 bases). The germline V and J ends were trimmed by 7 bases and 4 bases, with 13 bases remaining between them. This CDR3 is built from 13 residues. The CDR3 is CASNLGGITEAFF. The CDR3 DNA reads TGTGCCAGCAACCTCGGGGGAATCACTGAAGCTTTCTTT.

This chain uses TRBV14 with TRBJ2-4, with D tentatively TRBD1 (5 bases). The CDR3 is made up of 15 amino acids. Germline CDR1 and CDR2: SGHDN and FVKESK. Trimming cost V 3 bases and J 1 base, with 10 bases left between them. This CDR3 is CASSQLGVAKNIQYF. The CDR3 coding sequence is TGTGCCAGCAGCCAGCTAGGGGTGGCCAAAAACATTCAGTACTTC. Supplemented by reference TRBV14 and TRBJ2-4, the full variable domain reads EAGVTQFPSHSVIEKGQTVTLRCDPISGHDNLYWYRRVMGKEIKFLLHFVKESKQDESGMPNNRFLAERTGGTYSTLKVQPAELEDSGVYFCASSQLGVAKNIQYFGAGTRLSVL.

The rearrangement uses TRBV19 and TRBJ2-1, with a possible D match to TRBD2 (6 bases). CDR3 length: 15 residues. V gave up 0 bases and J gave up 1 base, with 7 bases separating them. In germline, CDR1 is LNHDA, CDR2 SQIVND (reference sequence). The CDR3 coding sequence is TGTGCCAGTAGTATAGAAGGGAGGTCCTACAATGAGCAGTTCTTC. Translated: CASSIEGRSYNEQFF.

Many counts were recorded for this clonotype. The chain uses TRBV12-3 or TRBV12-4 and TRBJ1-3; D is uncertain. The CDR3 is made up of 15 amino acids. The V and J ends lost 0 bases and 0 bases respectively, with 6 bases between them. CDR3 DNA sequence: TGTGCCAGCAGTTTAGCTGGGTTCTCTGGAAACACCATATATTTT. It specifies CASSLAGFSGNTIYF.

The chain employs TRBV19 and TRBJ2-1; TRBD2 is a possible D gene (6 bases). The ends were cut back, 7 bases at V and 10 bases at J, with 23 bases in the middle. The CDR3 loop spans 15 amino acids. The germline V gene has CDR1 LNHDA and CDR2 SQIVND (reference sequence). CDR3 nucleotides: TGTGCCAGTACTCCGGGACTCCCTTTCCCCTACGAGCAGTTCTTC. This codes for CASTPGLPFPYEQFF.

The rearrangement joins TRBV6-5 to TRBJ1-6; 8 bases agree with TRBD1. The CDR3 covers 14 residues. V lost 7 bases, J lost 8 bases, and 7 bases stayed unmatched. Germline V gene sequence: CDR1 MNHEY, CDR2 SVGAGI. Written as DNA, the CDR3 is TGTGCCAGCACCTTTACAGGGGGGCATTCACCCCTCCACTTT. It codes for CASTFTGGHSPLHF.

The chain has TRBV19 and TRBJ1-2, with D maybe TRBD1 (5 bases). The CDR3 is made up of 14 amino acids. Germline V CDR1 and CDR2: LNHDA, SQIVND (reference sequence). V was shortened by 3 bases and J by 0 bases, with 8 bases between the two germline ends. CDR3 sequence reads: CASSIQGTNYGYTF. DNA for the CDR3: TGTGCCAGTAGTATTCAGGGAACTAACTATGGCTACACCTTC.

This clonotype turned up a few times. The chain employs TRBV5-5 and TRBJ2-2; 13 positions match TRBD2. Germline-derived CDR1 and CDR2 are SGHKS and YYEKEE (reference sequence). The CDR3 contains 16 residues. V lost 4 bases and J lost 5; bases outside the gene matches: 5. The CDR3 reads CASSPTSGGATGELFF. DNA of the CDR3: TGTGCCAGCAGCCCCACTAGCGGGGGGGCAACCGGGGAGCTGTTTTTT.

The V and J genes are TRBV15 and TRBJ2-4; D is unclear. CDR3 length equals 15 residues. Germline V gene data show CDR1 as LNHNV and CDR2 as YYDKDF (reference sequence). V was shortened by 6 bases and J by 0 bases, with 12 bases between the two germline ends. The CDR3 sequence: CATRMNTGAKNIQYF. DNA of the CDR3: TGTGCCACCAGAATGAATACGGGAGCCAAAAACATTCAGTACTTC. Complete variable domain (other parts from reference TRBV15 and TRBJ2-4): DAMVIQNPRYQVTQFGKPVTLSCSQTLNHNVMYWYQQKSSQAPKLLFHYYDKDFNNEADTPDNFQSRRPNTSFCFLDIRSPGLGDTAMYLCATRMNTGAKNIQYFGAGTRLSVL.

The chain employs TRBV29-1 and TRBJ2-2; the D gene is possibly TRBD1 (5 bases). With 2 bases removed from V and 4 bases from J, the gap between germline ends came to 11 bases. The CDR3 contains 14 residues. CDR1 and CDR2 from the germline V gene are SQVTM and ANQGSEA. CDR3 amino acids: CSVELKTATGELFF. The CDR3 coding sequence is TGCAGCGTTGAATTGAAGACAGCCACCGGGGAGCTGTTTTTT.